This T cell receptor beta chain comes out of a study of blood T cell repertoires in COVID-19. Whole-study context: Nucleic acid was either cDNA or gDNA, and it came from T cells, B-cell-depleted T cells, or PBMCs.

Germline CDR1 reads MNHNS; CDR2 reads SASEGT. The CDR3 contains 16 residues. J gave up 8 bases and V 0 bases, and 8 bases lay outside the gene matches. Original processing notes: Amplifying reference gene primers gave estimates of nucleated cell counts. Sequenced by immunoSEQ multiplex PCR; TCRdb stores in-frame clones only, minus some. The V and J calls and clone size were taken over from that table, and D and trimming were inferred from the DNA. The sample lists fewer than 95,000 clones; approximately 90% were seen once. Sequencing input: peripheral blood. The clonotype was recovered from a male donor with acute or convalescent COVID-19. The chain combines TRBV6-1 with TRBJ2-2; 8 bases match TRBD1. The CDR3 here is CASSEAAAGGIGELFF. In DNA form, the CDR3 reads TGTGCCAGCAGTGAAGCGGCGGCAGGGGGCATAGGGGAGCTGTTTTTT.